One sample yielded the 2 T cell receptor beta chains listed below, sequenced in a study of CD8 T cell repertoires and HIV-1 epitope variants (dated by TCRdb to 2018 to 2021). For these TCRs, the target antigens are not known. Libraries were prepared through the immunoSEQ multiplex PCR assay. The clones in this table, taken by TCRdb from immuneACCESS, are in-frame only. Not every clone is retained; where verified, under half of the shortfall comes from an unresolved V gene, and the cause of the rest is unknown. A total of 2,500 to 3,000 clones appear in this sample, 70% to 85% of them only once. Of the sample, roughly 42% is held by the ten largest clones. Input material: cultured CD8+ T cells derived from PBMCs. The receptor source for this set is a male donor with HIV.

The rearrangement links TRBV28 to TRBJ2-7; the match to TRBD1 covers 10 bases. V lost 6 bases, J lost 4 bases, and 3 bases stayed unmatched. The CDR3 is 13 residues long. Germline V gene lookup returns CDR1 MDHEN and CDR2 SYDVKM. The CDR3 DNA sequence: TGTGCCAGCAGCCCGGACAGGGGGTACGAGCAGTACTTC. It translates to CASSPDRGYEQYF.

DNA for the CDR3: TGTGCCAGCAGCCTCGGGACTACGGGTACGCAGTATTTT. Translation: CASSLGTTGTQYF. The rearrangement uses TRBV13 and TRBJ2-3, with 7 bases fitting TRBD2. CDR1 is PRHDT, CDR2 FYEKMQ, per germline (reference sequence). This CDR3 is built from 13 residues. With 5 bases clipped from V and 8 bases from J, the junction kept 7 bases outside the gene matches.